The 13 T cell receptor beta chains reported below all come from one sample, sequenced in a study of blood T cells in healthy people across ages. Combining a sample-barcoded 5' primer with a J-beta primer mix, a second PCR ran for about 7 to 11 cycles. TCRdb itself ran the 5' RACE reads through MiXCR, one entry per CDR3 protein. The sample has about 1.6 million distinct CDR3 sequences, about 35% seen once. Sequencing was carried out using blood. Receptor source: a woman younger than 45 in good health.

This chain uses TRBV20-1 with TRBJ2-7; 11 bases are shared with TRBD1. In germline, CDR1 is DFQATT, CDR2 SNEGSKA (reference sequence). The CDR3 has 15 residues. Losses at the gene ends were 0 bases for V and 4 bases for J; bases not matched to a gene: 5. The CDR3 DNA reads TGCAGTGCTAGAGATTCGGGACAGGGGGAGTACGAGCAGTACTTC. Translating gives CSARDSGQGEYEQYF.

This clonotype has a count of ten or more. The J gene is TRBJ2-7, the V gene TRBV4-1; 8 positions match TRBD2. The CDR3 length is 14 residues. The germline CDR1 and CDR2 sequences are MGHRA and YSYEKL. V lost 4 bases and J lost 1; bases outside the gene matches: 3. The CDR3 protein is CASSLTSASYEQYF. The CDR3 DNA sequence: TGCGCCAGCAGCCTGACTAGCGCATCCTACGAGCAGTACTTC.

For this clonotype: An end of the junction does not agree with germline; a read error may underlie this. CDR3 in amino acids: CAGSPLTGELFF. The CDR3 DNA reads as TGTGCCGGCAGCCCCCTGACCGGGGAGCTGTTTTTT. The gene calls are TRBV7-2 and TRBJ2-2; D remains ambiguous. The CDR3 consists of 12 residues. Per the germline V gene, CDR1 is SGHTA and CDR2 is FQGNSA.

The DNA for the CDR3 is TGTGCCAGCAGCTTAGATGAGACAGGGCCAGAGGGCGGCGGCTACACCTTC. This codes for CASSLDETGPEGGGYTF. The chain couples TRBV7-8 to TRBJ1-2; 7 bases line up with TRBD1. Germline-derived CDR1 and CDR2 are SGHVS and FQNEAQ. The CDR3 consists of 17 residues. The V and J ends lost 1 base and 8 bases, in that order; junction bases with no gene match: 16.

This chain links TRBV2 with TRBJ2-5; 13 bases line up with TRBD2. Per the germline V gene, CDR1 is SNHLY and CDR2 is FYNNEI. The CDR3 consists of 15 residues. The J segment lost 1 base and the V segment lost 8 bases, leaving 4 bases of the junction unmatched. The CDR3 here is CASLRTSGGQETQYF. The CDR3 coding sequence is TGTGCCAGCTTAAGGACTAGCGGGGGCCAAGAGACCCAGTACTTC.

This rearrangement joins TRBV5-6 to TRBJ2-7, with 9 nucleotides matching TRBD1. CDR1 SGHDT and CDR2 YYEEEE come from the germline V gene. The CDR3 is 16 residues long. J gave up 1 base and V 4 bases, and 9 bases lay outside the gene matches. CDR3 DNA sequence: TGTGCCAGCAGCGCCGGTGGACAGGGGCTTTCCTACGAGCAGTACTTC. Amino acid sequence: CASSAGGQGLSYEQYF.

This clonotype was detected ten times or more. This rearrangement joins TRBV10-3 to TRBJ2-7; D remains unclear. Trimming took off 3 bases at V and 2 bases at J, with 11 bases between the two ends. The CDR3 runs to 14 residues. CDR1 and CDR2 (germline): ENHRY, SYGVKD. The CDR3 DNA is TGTGCCATCAGTGACCAGGTAAAGGCCTACGAGCAGTACTTC. Amino acids: CAISDQVKAYEQYF.

In the case of this clonotype: A much larger clone differs from this one at a single base, so this may be a read error. The CDR3 DNA sequence: TGCAGCGCCACGACAGTTAGGACTTTCTTT. It yields the protein CSATTVRTFF. The gene calls are TRBV29-1 and TRBJ1-1, with D maybe TRBD1 (5 bases). V was pared by 7 bases and J by 12 bases, with 15 bases between. CDR3 size: 10 residues. Germline loops: CDR1 SQVTM, CDR2 ANQGSEA.

This chain joins TRBV10-3 and TRBJ2-7; TRBD1 or TRBD2 may be the D gene (5 bases each). V was pared by 11 bases and J by 6 bases, with 14 bases between. The CDR3 totals 11 residues. In germline, CDR1 is ENHRY, CDR2 SYGVKD. For the CDR3, the DNA is TGTGCCGGGGGACCTCGGTCCGAGCAGTACTTC. Amino acid sequence: CAGGPRSEQYF.

This clonotype was counted at least ten times. This chain links TRBV12-3 or TRBV12-4 with TRBJ2-7; 7 nucleotides line up with TRBD1. V lost 5 bases and J lost 5; bases outside the gene matches: 6. CDR3 size: 13 residues. The CDR3 bases are TGTGCCAGCAGTACCGACAGGGTTAACGAGCAGTACTTC. Protein: CASSTDRVNEQYF.

V gene TRBV9 combines with J gene TRBJ1-2; TRBD1 is a possible D gene (5 bases). Trimming removed 3 bases from V and 6 bases from J, with 18 bases in between. This CDR3 comprises 15 residues. Per the germline V gene, CDR1 is SGDLS and CDR2 is YYNGEE. The CDR3 region has the DNA TGTGCCAGCAGCGCCGAAGGGGCAGGGAGAGATGGCTACACCTTC. This translates into CASSAEGAGRDGYTF.

The V call is TRBV3-1, the J call TRBJ2-4; 9 bases map to TRBD2. The J call could be wrong; TRBJ2-7 is a better fit for the DNA end. There are 14 residues in the CDR3. The germline V gene encodes CDR1 LGHDT and CDR2 YNNKEL (reference sequence). CDR3 nucleotides: TGTGCCAGCAGCCAAGGCGGGAGGGTTGGCGAGCAGTACTTC. Translated: CASSQGGRVGEQYF.

Many counts were recorded for this clonotype. The chain couples TRBV12-3 or TRBV12-4 to TRBJ2-5, with 7 bases identical to TRBD1. This CDR3 spans 11 amino acids. J was trimmed by 5 bases and V by 8 bases; bases with no gene match: 2. CDR3 in amino acids: CASGQVETQYF. The CDR3 bases are TGTGCCAGCGGACAGGTGGAGACCCAGTACTTC.